One sample yielded the 9 T cell receptor beta chains listed below, sequenced in a study of response to subunit inactivated influenza vaccine. TCRdb reanalysed the RT-PCR reads using MiXCR and keeps one entry per CDR3 protein. The table shows 150,000 to 200,000 distinct CDR3 sequences, with about 12% occurring only once. These data were also filed under a second study, of T cells expressing NK-cell markers. That work contributes: What made the TCR beta cDNA was 5'RACE template switching with UMIs.

Sequenced material: CD8+ T cells sorted from PBMCs, taken approximately 12 days after vaccination. The receptors were sampled from a man aged 50-60 years who received an inactivated influenza vaccine.

This clonotype was seen only a few times. This CDR3 fails to terminate in the conserved phenylalanine or tryptophan, so it likely reflects a read error. Because the CDR3's place on the DNA is in doubt, the DNA is left out and the CDR3 is given as listed by TCRdb. The V call is TRBV5-1, the J call TRBJ2-3. From germline, CDR1 is SGHRS and CDR2 YFSETQ. The CDR3 has 10 amino acids, counting both end residues. The CDR3 sequence is CASSLALFEA.

The table lists this clonotype with many counts. This chain connects TRBV12-3 or TRBV12-4 to TRBJ2-3; no clear D. The germline V and J ends were trimmed by 3 bases and 1 base, with 8 bases remaining between them. The CDR3 runs 14 residues. The CDR3 spells CASSFGPGTDTQYF. The CDR3 DNA reads TGTGCCAGCAGTTTCGGACCCGGCACAGATACGCAGTATTTT.

The J gene is TRBJ2-2, the V gene TRBV30, with TRBD2 identical over 8 bases. J was trimmed by 4 bases and V by 5 bases; bases with no gene match: 6. There are 14 residues in the CDR3. Germline CDR1 and CDR2: GTSNPN and SVGIG (reference sequence). CDR3 sequence (DNA): TGTGCCTGGGACTCAAGCGGGGGCACCGGGGAGCTGTTTTTT. This sequence encodes CAWDSSGGTGELFF. Variable domain in full (rest from reference TRBV30 and TRBJ2-2): SQTIHQWPATLVQPVGSPLSLECTVEGTSNPNLYWYRQAAGRGLQLLFYSVGIGQISSEVPQNLSASRPQDRQFILSSKKLLLSDSGFYLCAWDSSGGTGELFFGEGSRLTVL.

This clonotype has a count of ten or more. The CDR3 region is CASSLASGEQYF. The CDR3 DNA sequence: TGTGCCAGCAGCTTAGCCAGTGGCGAGCAGTACTTC. The genes are TRBV7-9 and TRBJ2-7; the D is unclear. V gave up 0 bases and J gave up 6 bases, with 6 bases separating them. The germline V gene has CDR1 SEHNR and CDR2 FQNEAQ (reference sequence). This CDR3 region has 12 residues.

This clonotype turned up a few times. The V gene is TRBV20-1, the J gene TRBJ1-1, with a weak D call TRBD1 (6 bases). The germline gives CDR1 DFQATT, CDR2 SNEGSKA (reference sequence). The V gene lost 6 bases and the J gene lost 0 bases, with 11 bases spanning the gap. The CDR3 contains 13 residues. The CDR3, as DNA: TGCAGTGCCACGGACAGAATGAACACTGAAGCTTTCTTT. Amino acid sequence: CSATDRMNTEAFF.

This chain uses TRBV28 with TRBJ1-1; D call uncertain. CDR3 length equals 16 residues. CDR1 is MDHEN, CDR2 SYDVKM, per germline. The V and J ends lost 2 bases and 0 bases respectively, with 13 bases between them. The CDR3 reads CASSLRWGKMNTEAFF. The CDR3 DNA reads TGTGCCAGCAGTTTACGATGGGGAAAGATGAACACTGAAGCTTTCTTT.

V is TRBV6-5 and J is TRBJ2-1, with 7 bases matching TRBD2. Germline CDR1 reads MNHEY; CDR2 reads SVGAGI. The CDR3 has 14 amino acids. Unmatched junction bases numbered 6, after V lost 2 bases and J lost 8 bases. The CDR3 nucleotides are TGTGCCAGCAGTTACCTAGCGGTATCGGATGAGCAGTTCTTC. Its translation: CASSYLAVSDEQFF.

This clonotype was seen a few times. The chain recombines TRBV4-3 with TRBJ2-7; D tentatively fits TRBD1 or TRBD2 (5 bases each). Trimming left V 1 base short and J 1 base short, with 8 bases between. The CDR3 has 14 residues. From germline, CDR1 is LGHNA and CDR2 YSLEER. CDR3 DNA sequence: TGCGCCAGCAGCCAAGGGGACGGTTCCTACGAGCAGTACTTC. This encodes CASSQGDGSYEQYF.

This clonotype was counted many times. The gene calls are TRBV7-6 and TRBJ2-5; 9 bases line up with TRBD1. The CDR3 is made up of 15 amino acids. Germline V gives CDR1 SGHVS, CDR2 FNYEAQ. V gave up 5 bases and J gave up 5 bases; unmatched junction bases: 9. The CDR3 nucleotides read TGTGCCAGCAGCAACTTACAGGGGGCTGGGGAGACCCAGTACTTC. The encoded protein is CASSNLQGAGETQYF.